The rows below give T cell receptor beta chains drawn from one sample of a study of CD8+ T cells in alopecia areata. Produced via immunoSEQ multiplex PCR; TCRdb's table is partial and in-frame only. Altogether about 270,000 clones are present, 60% being singletons, with the ten largest covering roughly 0.88%. This specimen consisted of CD4+ T cells sorted from blood, obtained around week 54, from a patient treated with tofacitinib. The receptors were sampled from a human donor with alopecia areata. The CDR3 runs from the conserved cysteine through the conserved F or W. The order of the fields is J gene, D gene, V gene, CDR3 length, clone size, CDR3 DNA, CDR3 protein. D genes are given only for firm matches. Part of the rows lack a size; the others show once, few, many or a class for expanded clones.

>TRBJ2-1|-|TRBV29-1|13|once
TGCAGCGTCCAGCCTAGTTGGTACAATGAGCAGTTCTTC
CSVQPSWYNEQFF
>TRBJ1-1|-|TRBV13|15|-
TGTGCCAGCAGCTTAATGGGTCCACTGAACACTGAAGCTTTCTTT
CASSLMGPLNTEAFF
>TRBJ2-5|TRBD2|TRBV7-9|14|few
TGTGCCAGCAGTCCAGGGACTAGCGGAAAGACCCAGTACTTC
CASSPGTSGKTQYF
>TRBJ2-1|TRBD1|TRBV5-1|16|few
TGCGCCAGCAGCCCATACGACAGGGGACCCTACAATGAGCAGTTCTTC
CASSPYDRGPYNEQFF
>TRBJ1-6|-|TRBV25-1|13|-
TGTGCCAGCAGTGAGCAGACCTATTCACCCCTCCACTTT
CASSEQTYSPLHF
>TRBJ2-3|-|TRBV18|12|few
TGTGCCAGCTCTCCCAGCACAGATACGCAGTATTTT
CASSPSTDTQYF
>TRBJ1-6|-|TRBV5-1|13|-
TGCGCCAGCAGGTGGGAAGGCAATTCACCCCTCCACTTT
CASRWEGNSPLHF
>TRBJ2-7|-|TRBV7-2|13|few
TGTGCCAGCAGCTCAGGACCCTTCTACGAGCAGTACTTC
CASSSGPFYEQYF
>TRBJ2-7|-|TRBV5-6|14|few
TGTGCCAGCAGCTTACCCGGGCCATCCTACGAGCAGTACTTC
CASSLPGPSYEQYF
>TRBJ1-6|TRBD1|TRBV4-1|15|-
TGCGCCAGCAGCCAAGAGGACAGGGATTATTCACCCCTCCACTTT
CASSQEDRDYSPLHF
>TRBJ2-3|-|TRBV7-9|11|few
TGTGCCAGCAGCTCGAAGGATACGCAGTATTTT
CASSSKDTQYF
>TRBJ2-5|-|TRBV29-1|13|-
TGCAGCGCTATTAGCGGTGGGGAGGAGACCCAGTACTTC
CSAISGGEETQYF
>TRBJ2-7|TRBD1|TRBV7-6|17|-
TGTGCCAGCAGCTTAGATCAGGACAGGGGGCCTCGCAGCGAGCAGTACTTC
CASSLDQDRGPRSEQYF
>TRBJ1-1|-|TRBV10-3|18|-
TGTGCCATCAGTGAGTCCTCCGTTGCGACCTTACGAGGCACTGAAGCTTTCTTT
CAISESSVATLRGTEAFF
>TRBJ2-7|-|TRBV30|12|few
TGTGCCTGGAGTGTACGCGGCTACGAGCAGTACTTC
CAWSVRGYEQYF
>TRBJ1-1|-|TRBV5-1|13|-
TGCGCCAGCCGCTATACTGGCGGGACTGAAGCTTTCTTT
CASRYTGGTEAFF
>TRBJ1-4|TRBD1|TRBV29-1|13|-
TGCAGCGTCGCGGACAGGGGGCTCGAAAAACTGTTTTTT
CSVADRGLEKLFF